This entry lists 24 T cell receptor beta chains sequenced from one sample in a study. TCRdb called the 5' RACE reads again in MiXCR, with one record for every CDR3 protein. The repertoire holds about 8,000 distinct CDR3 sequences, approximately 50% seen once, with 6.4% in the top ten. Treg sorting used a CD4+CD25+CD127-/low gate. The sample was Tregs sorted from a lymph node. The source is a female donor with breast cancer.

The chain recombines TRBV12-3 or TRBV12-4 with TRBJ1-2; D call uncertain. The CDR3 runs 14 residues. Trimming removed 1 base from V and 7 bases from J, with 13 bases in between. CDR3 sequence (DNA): TGTGCCAGCAGTTTAGTTTCCCGACGGGCTGGCTACACCTTC. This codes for CASSLVSRRAGYTF.

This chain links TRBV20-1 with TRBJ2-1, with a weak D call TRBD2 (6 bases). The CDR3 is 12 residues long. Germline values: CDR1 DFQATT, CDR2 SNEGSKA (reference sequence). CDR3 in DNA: TGCGGTCCTTCCGGGACTTTGGGTGAGCAGTTCTTC. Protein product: CGPSGTLGEQFF.

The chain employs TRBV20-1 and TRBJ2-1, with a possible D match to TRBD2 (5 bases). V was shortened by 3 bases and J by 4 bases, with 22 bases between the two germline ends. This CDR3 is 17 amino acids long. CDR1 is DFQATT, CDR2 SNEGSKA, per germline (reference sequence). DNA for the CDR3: TGCAGTGCTAGGGATCTCGTGTTTGCGGGCGATTACAATGAGCAGTTCTTC. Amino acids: CSARDLVFAGDYNEQFF.

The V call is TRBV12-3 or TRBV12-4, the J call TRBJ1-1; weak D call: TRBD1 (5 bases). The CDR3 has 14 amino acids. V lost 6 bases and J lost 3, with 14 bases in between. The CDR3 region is CASRKGGVHTEAFF. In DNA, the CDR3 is TGTGCCAGCAGGAAAGGAGGGGTTCACACTGAAGCTTTCTTT.

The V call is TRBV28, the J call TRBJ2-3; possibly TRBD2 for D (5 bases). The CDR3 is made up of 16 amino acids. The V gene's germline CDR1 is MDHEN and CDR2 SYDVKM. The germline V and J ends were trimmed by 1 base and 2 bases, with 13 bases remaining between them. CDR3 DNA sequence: TGTGCCAGCAGTTTATCGAGGGCGGGTGCCACAGATACGCAGTATTTT. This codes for CASSLSRAGATDTQYF. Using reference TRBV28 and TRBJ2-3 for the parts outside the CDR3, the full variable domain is DVKVTQSSRYLVKRTGEKVFLECVQDMDHENMFWYRQDPGLGLRLIYFSYDVKMKEKGDIPEGYSVSREKKERFSLILESASTNQTSMYLCASSLSRAGATDTQYFGPGTRLTVL.

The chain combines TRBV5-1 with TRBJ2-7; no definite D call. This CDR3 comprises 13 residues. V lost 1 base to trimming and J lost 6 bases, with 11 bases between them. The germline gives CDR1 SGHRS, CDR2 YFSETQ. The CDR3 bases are TGCGCCAGCAGCTTGTATCTGGGCTCCGAGCAGTACGTC. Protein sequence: CASSLYLGSEQYV.

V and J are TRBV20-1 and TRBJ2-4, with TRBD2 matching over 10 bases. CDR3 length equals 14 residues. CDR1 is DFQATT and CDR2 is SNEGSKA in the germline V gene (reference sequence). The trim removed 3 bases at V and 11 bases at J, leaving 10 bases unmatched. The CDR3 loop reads CSASLTSGINVQYF. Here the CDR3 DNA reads TGCAGTGCTAGTCTTACTAGCGGGATCAACGTTCAGTACTTC.

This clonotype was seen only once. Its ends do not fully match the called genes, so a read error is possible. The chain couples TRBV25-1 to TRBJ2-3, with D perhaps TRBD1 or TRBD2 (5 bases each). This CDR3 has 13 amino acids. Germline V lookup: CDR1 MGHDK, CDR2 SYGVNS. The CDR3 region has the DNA TGTGCCAGCAGGGGTAGCGAGACAGATATGCAGTATTTT. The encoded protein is CASRGSETDMQYF. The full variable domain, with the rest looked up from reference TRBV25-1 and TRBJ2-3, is EADIYQTPRYLVIGTGKKITLECSQTMGHDKMYWYQQDPGMELHLIHYSYGVNSTEKGDLSSESTVSRIRTEHFPLTLESARPSHTSQYLCASRGSETDMQYFGPGTRLTVL.

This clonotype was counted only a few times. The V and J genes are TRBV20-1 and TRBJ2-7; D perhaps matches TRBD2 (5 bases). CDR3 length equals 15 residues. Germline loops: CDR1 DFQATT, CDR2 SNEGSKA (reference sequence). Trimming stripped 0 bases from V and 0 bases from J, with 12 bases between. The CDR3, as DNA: TGCAGTGCTAGAGACTTAGCGAGGAGCTCCTACGAGCAGTACTTC. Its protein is CSARDLARSSYEQYF.

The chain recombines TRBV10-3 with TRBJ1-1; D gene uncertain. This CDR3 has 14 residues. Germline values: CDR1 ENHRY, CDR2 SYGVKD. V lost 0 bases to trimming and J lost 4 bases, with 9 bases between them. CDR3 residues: CAISESAGSTEAFF. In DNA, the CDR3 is TGTGCCATCAGTGAGTCGGCCGGGAGCACTGAAGCTTTCTTT.

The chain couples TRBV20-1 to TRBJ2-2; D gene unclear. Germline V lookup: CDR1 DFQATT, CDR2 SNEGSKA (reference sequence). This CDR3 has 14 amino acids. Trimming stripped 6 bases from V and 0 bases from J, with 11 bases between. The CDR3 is CSAATVANTGELFF. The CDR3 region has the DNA TGCAGTGCGGCTACAGTCGCGAACACCGGGGAGCTGTTTTTT.

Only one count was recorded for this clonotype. This CDR3 is CASSPGQLDGYTF. In DNA, the CDR3 is TGTGCCAGCAGTCCGGGACAGCTCGATGGCTACACCTTC. The J gene is TRBJ1-2, the V gene TRBV6-5; TRBD1 agrees at 7 bases. The CDR3 is 13 residues long. Trimming cost V 5 bases and J 6 bases; bases outside gene matches: 6. Per germline, CDR1 MNHEY and CDR2 SVGAGI.

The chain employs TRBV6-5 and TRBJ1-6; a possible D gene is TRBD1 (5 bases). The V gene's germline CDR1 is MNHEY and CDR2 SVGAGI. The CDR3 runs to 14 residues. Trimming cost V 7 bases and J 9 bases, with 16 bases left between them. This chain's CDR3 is CASTGGGEVSPLHF. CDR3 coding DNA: TGTGCCAGCACCGGGGGAGGGGAGGTTTCACCCCTCCACTTT.

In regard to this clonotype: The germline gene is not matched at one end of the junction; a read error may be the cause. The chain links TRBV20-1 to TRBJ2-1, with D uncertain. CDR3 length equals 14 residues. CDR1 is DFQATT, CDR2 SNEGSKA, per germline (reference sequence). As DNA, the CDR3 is TGCAGTGCCCAAACCACGGCAGGTATTAATGAGCGGTTCTTC. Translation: CSAQTTAGINERFF.

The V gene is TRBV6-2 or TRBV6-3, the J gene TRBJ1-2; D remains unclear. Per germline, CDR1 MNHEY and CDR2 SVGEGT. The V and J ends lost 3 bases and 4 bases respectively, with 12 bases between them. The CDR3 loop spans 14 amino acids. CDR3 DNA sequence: TGTGCCAGCAGTTATTCCCCCGCATCCTATGGCTACACCTTC. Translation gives CASSYSPASYGYTF.

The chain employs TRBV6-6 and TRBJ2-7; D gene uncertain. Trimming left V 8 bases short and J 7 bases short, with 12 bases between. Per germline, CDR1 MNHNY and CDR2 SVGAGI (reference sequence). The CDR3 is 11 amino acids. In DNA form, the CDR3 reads TGTGCCAGCTTGTGGGATTATGAGCAGTACTTC. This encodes CASLWDYEQYF.

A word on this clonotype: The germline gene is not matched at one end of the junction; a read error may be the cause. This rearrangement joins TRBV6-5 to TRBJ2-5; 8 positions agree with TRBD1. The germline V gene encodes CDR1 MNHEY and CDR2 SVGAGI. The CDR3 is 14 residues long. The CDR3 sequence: CASSPTGGRETQHF. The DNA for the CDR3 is TGTGCCAGCAGTCCTACAGGGGGTAGGGAGACCCAGCACTTC.

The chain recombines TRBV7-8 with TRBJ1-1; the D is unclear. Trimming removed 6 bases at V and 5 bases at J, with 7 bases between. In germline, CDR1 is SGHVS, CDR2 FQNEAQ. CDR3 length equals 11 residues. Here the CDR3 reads CASRNVTEAFF. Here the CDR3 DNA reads TGTGCCAGCAGGAACGTAACTGAAGCTTTCTTT.

For the CDR3, the DNA is TGTGCCAGCAGCCGGTTAGACGCCAATGAGCAGTTCTTC. Translating gives CASSRLDANEQFF. The chain links TRBV7-7 to TRBJ2-1, with D unresolved. The CDR3 is made up of 13 amino acids. The V gene's germline CDR1 is SSHAT and CDR2 FNYEAQ (reference sequence). Between the trimmed V and J ends, which lost 5 bases and 6 bases, there was a span of 11 bases.

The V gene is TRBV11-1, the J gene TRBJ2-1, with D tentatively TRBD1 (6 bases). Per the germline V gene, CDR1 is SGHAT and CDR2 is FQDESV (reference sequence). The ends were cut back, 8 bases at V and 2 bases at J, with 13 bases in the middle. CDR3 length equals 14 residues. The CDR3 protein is CASGFEGAYNEQFF. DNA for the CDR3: TGTGCCAGCGGATTTGAGGGGGCCTACAATGAGCAGTTCTTC. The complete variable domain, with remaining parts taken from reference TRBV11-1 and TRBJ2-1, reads EAEVAQSPRYKITEKSQAVAFWCDPISGHATLYWYRQILGQGPELLVQFQDESVVDDSQLPKDRFSAERLKGVDSTLKIQPAELGDSAMYLCASGFEGAYNEQFFGPGTRLTVL.

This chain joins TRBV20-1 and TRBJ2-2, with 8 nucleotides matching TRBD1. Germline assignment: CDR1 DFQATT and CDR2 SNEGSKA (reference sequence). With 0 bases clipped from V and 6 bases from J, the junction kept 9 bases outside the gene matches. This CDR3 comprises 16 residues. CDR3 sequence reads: CSARDPGQGVAGELFF. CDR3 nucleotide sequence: TGCAGTGCTAGAGATCCCGGACAGGGAGTCGCCGGGGAGCTGTTTTTT.

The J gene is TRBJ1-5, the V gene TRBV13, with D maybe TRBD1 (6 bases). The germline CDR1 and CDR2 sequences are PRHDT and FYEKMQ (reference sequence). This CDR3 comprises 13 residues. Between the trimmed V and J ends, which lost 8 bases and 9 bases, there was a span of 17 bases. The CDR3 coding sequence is TGTGCCAGCCGAAGAGGCTCCAGGGGGCCCCAGCATTTT. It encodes CASRRGSRGPQHF.

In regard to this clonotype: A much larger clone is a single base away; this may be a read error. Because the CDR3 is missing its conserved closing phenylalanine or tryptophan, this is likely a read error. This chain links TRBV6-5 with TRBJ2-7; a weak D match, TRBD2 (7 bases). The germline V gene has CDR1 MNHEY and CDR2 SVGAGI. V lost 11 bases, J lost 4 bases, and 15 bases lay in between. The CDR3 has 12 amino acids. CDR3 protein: CASRGGTYEQYS. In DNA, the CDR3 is TGTGCCTCAAGGGGGGGAACTTACGAGCAGTACTCC.

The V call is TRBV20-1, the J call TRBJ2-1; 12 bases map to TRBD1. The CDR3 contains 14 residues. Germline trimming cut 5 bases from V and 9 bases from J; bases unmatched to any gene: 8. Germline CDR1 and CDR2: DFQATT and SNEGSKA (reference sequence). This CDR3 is CSARQGTGGIEQFF. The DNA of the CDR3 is TGCAGTGCTCGACAGGGGACAGGGGGCATTGAGCAGTTCTTC.